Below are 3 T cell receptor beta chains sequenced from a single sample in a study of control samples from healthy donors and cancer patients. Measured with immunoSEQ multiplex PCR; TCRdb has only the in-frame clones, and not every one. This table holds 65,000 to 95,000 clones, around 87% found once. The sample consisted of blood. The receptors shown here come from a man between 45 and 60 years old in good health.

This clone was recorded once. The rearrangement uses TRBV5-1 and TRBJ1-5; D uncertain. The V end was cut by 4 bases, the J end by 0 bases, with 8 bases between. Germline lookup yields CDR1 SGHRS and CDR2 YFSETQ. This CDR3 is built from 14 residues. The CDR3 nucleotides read TGCGCCAGCAGCCATGGAGGTAGCAATCAGCCCCAGCATTTT. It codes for CASSHGGSNQPQHF. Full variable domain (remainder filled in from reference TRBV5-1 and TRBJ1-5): KAGVTQTPRYLIKTRGQQVTLSCSPISGHRSVSWYQQTPGQGLQFLFEYFSETQRNKGNFPGRFSGRQFSNSRSEMNVSTLELGDSALYLCASSHGGSNQPQHFGDGTRLSIL.

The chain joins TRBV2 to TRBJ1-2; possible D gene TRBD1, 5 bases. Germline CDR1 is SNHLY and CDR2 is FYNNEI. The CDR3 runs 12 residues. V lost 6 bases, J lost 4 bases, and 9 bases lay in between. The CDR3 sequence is CASSGGGYGYTF. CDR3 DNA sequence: TGTGCCAGCAGCGGGGGAGGCTATGGCTACACCTTC.

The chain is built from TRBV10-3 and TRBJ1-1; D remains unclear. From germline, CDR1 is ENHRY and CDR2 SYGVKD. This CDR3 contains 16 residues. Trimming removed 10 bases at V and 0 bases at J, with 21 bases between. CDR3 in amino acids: CATSFGRQDMNTEAFF. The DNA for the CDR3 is TGTGCCACCTCCTTCGGACGGCAAGACATGAACACTGAAGCTTTCTTT.